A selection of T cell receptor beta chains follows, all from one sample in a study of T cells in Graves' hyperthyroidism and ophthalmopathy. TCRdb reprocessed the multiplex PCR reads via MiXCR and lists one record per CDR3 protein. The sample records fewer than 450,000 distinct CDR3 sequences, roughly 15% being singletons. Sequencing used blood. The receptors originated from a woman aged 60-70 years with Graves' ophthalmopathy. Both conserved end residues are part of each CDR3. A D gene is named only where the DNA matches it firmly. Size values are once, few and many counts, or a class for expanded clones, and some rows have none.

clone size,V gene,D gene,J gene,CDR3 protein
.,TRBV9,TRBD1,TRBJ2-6,CASSVGVTGATNVLTF
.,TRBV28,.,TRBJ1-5,CAAKRGIQPQHF
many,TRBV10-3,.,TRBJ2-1,CAISESGQREKSQFF
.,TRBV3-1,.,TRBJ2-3,CASSLGIADTDTQYF
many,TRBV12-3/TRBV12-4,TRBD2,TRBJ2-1,CASRGLAGGPWQFF
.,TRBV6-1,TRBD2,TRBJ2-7,CASSATTSGSGYEQYF
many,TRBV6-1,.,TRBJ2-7,CASALPGTPYEQYF
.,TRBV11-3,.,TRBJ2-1,CASSLEAAAGGNEQFF
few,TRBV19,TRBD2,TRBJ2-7,CASSIDISGRAYEQYF
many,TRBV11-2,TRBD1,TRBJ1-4,CASRAGGTNEKLFF
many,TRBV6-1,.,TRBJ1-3,CASSPSDGNTIYF
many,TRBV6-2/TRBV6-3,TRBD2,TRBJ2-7,CASSPAGVSYEQYF
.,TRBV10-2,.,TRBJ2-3,CASKRRDLGGNTQYF
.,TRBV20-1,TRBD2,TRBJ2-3,CRPGQGLAGGANTQYF
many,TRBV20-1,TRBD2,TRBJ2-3,CSASGGARTDTQYF
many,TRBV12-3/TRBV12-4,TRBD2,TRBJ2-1,CASSPGLAEYNEQFF
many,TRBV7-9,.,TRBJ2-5,CASSSGARHQETQYF
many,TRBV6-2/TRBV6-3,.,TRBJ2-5,CASSYLPLAKETQYF
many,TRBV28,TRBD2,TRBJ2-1,CASQRGEQFF
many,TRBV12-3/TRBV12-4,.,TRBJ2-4,CASSLADLEAKNIQYF
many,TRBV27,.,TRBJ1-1,CASSLGGANTEAFF
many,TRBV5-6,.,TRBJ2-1,CASSSSSWSSYNEQFF
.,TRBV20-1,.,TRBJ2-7,CSARERGGAHEQYF
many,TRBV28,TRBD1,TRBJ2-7,CASSLPGTGEKQYF
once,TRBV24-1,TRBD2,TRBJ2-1,CATAGASGTSSYNEQFF
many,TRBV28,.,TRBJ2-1,CASRPGKSTYNEQFF
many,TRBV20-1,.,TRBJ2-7,CSARDLLGRYEQYF
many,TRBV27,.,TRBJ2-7,CASSFNFGSYEQYF
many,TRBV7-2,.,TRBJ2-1,CASSQTRTDEQFF
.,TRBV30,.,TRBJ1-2,CAWGPDYGYTF
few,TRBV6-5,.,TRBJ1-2,CASSYMTGKDGYGYTF
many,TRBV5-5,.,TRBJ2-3,CASSSRSGPDTQYF
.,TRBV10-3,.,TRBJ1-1,CAIRRGGTEAFF
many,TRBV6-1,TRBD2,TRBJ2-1,CASSLQASGRTSSYNEQFF
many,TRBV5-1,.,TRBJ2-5,CASSLVGQGGETQYF
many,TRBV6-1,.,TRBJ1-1,CASSPRRGTTEAFF
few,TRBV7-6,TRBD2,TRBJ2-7,CASSLEPTSGTYEQYF
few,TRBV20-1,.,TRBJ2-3,CSARDPLISQYF
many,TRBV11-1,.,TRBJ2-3,CASSPKGDTQYF
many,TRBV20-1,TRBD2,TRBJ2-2,CSARGYSGSGGAPNTGELFF
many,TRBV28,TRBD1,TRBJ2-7,CASRLGTGGEQYF
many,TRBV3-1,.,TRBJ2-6,CASSLRWSGANVLTF
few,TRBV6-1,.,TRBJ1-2,CASSTQGRGYGYTF
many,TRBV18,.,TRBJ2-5,CASSPGDGETQYF
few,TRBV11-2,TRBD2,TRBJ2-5,CASSQGSGGSQETQYF
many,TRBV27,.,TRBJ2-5,CASRGLGETQYF
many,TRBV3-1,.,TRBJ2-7,CASSPPVGLGYEQYF
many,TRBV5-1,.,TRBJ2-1,CASSATGTNNEQFF
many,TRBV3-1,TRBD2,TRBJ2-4,CASSQELGGEAKNIQYF
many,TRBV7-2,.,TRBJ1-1,CASSLFLLNTEAFF
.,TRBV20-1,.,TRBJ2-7,CSARKDYRRDEQYF
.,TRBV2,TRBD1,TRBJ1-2,CARTGGPGYTF
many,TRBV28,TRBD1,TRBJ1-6,CASSSAGTGWPPLHF
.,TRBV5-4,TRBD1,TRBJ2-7,CASSPDSGQSSYEQYF
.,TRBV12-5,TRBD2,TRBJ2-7,CAGGPRTSYYEQYF
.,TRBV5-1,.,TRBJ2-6,CASSLSVGSGANVLTF
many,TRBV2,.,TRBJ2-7,CASSEAGREQYF
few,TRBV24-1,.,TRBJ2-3,CATSSTGPTDTQYF
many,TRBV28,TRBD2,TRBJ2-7,CASSLGVPSGSSYEQYF
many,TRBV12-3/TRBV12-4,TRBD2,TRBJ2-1,CASSSAPTSGRGNEQFF